This T cell receptor (beta chain) was obtained from a study of CD8 T cells in ankylosing spondylitis. With molecular barcodes, quantitative 5'-RACE was used to make the TCR beta libraries. TCRdb ran MiXCR on the 5' RACE reads and lists one entry per CDR3 protein. Among 380,000 or so distinct CDR3 sequences listed, 20% to 25% were seen once. Trimming removed 5 bases from V and 5 bases from J; junction bases left unmatched: 12. The CDR3 runs to 16 residues. In germline, CDR1 is SEHNR, CDR2 FQNEAQ (reference sequence). Broader study findings: Past research had described some motif variants in reactive arthritis synovial fluid and blood. Disease-linked clones bore a CD8+ phenotype, appearing relatively rarely in peripheral blood.

As to this clonotype: No antigen is known for it.

Material: blood, either unsorted or a sorted T cell fraction (not recorded which). This TCR came from a male donor with ankylosing spondylitis or in good health (not recorded which). The chain carries TRBV7-9 and TRBJ2-3; 8 bases align to TRBD1. CDR3 loop: CASSPRVAGGQDTQYF. DNA for the CDR3: TGTGCCAGCAGCCCGAGGGTGGCAGGGGGCCAAGATACGCAGTATTTT.